This TCR beta chain was sequenced during a study of shared clonotypes between healthy human individuals. The assay was immunoSEQ multiplex PCR, and TCRdb's table has in-frame clones only and misses some. The sample comprises roughly 500,000 clones, about 96% of which are singletons, and about 0.06% rests with the top ten. The V gene end was trimmed by 3 bases and the J gene end by 1 base; junction bases not matched to a gene: 4. This CDR3 spans 16 amino acids. Germline values: CDR1 LNHDA, CDR2 SQIVND (reference sequence). The chain uses TRBV19 and TRBJ2-1, with 9 bases aligning to TRBD2. The sequence came from a woman aged 25 to 45 in good health. What was sequenced was naive CD4+ T cells sorted from blood. Subset given: CD45RA+ positively selected. The CDR3 is CASSIPSGRSYNEQFF. Here the CDR3 DNA reads TGTGCCAGTAGTATTCCCAGCGGGAGGTCCTACAATGAGCAGTTCTTC.